The 20 T cell receptor beta chains reported below all come from one sample, sequenced in a study of blood T cell repertoires in COVID-19. Clones were sequenced by immunoSEQ multiplex PCR, and TCRdb holds only the in-frame ones, with some missing. In the table there are roughly 100,000 clones, around four fifths of which are singletons. Sequencing input: peripheral blood. The receptors come from a human donor in a cohort sampled during active COVID-19.

This chain links TRBV5-1 with TRBJ2-7; TRBD2 aligns across 7 bases. V dropped 3 bases and J dropped 0; count of bases not matched to a gene: 6. The germline gives CDR1 SGHRS, CDR2 YFSETQ. This CDR3 spans 15 amino acids. The CDR3 sequence is CASSSGGLNSYEQYF. The CDR3 region has the DNA TGCGCCAGCAGCTCTGGGGGACTAAACTCCTACGAGCAGTACTTC.

The chain joins TRBV19 to TRBJ1-6; 8 bases agree with TRBD1. The CDR3 is 13 amino acids. Germline CDR1 is LNHDA and CDR2 is SQIVND (reference sequence). The trim removed 5 bases at V and 10 bases at J, leaving 4 bases unmatched. The CDR3 DNA sequence: TGTGCCAGTAGTTCGGACAGGGAGTCACCCCTCCACTTT. Translating it yields CASSSDRESPLHF.

This chain connects TRBV6-2 or TRBV6-3 to TRBJ2-7; 8 nucleotides align to TRBD2. The CDR3 has 16 residues. Trimming at V came to 5 bases and at J to 2 bases, leaving 11 bases not matched to a gene. In germline, CDR1 is MNHEY, CDR2 SVGEGT. The CDR3 loop reads CASSTVGGARAYEQYF. The CDR3 DNA sequence: TGTGCCAGCAGTACCGTCGGGGGGGCCCGGGCCTACGAGCAGTACTTC.

This chain joins TRBV7-2 and TRBJ1-5, with unresolved D. V was clipped by 2 bases and J by 4 bases, with 9 bases between them. Per germline, CDR1 SGHTA and CDR2 FQGNSA. The CDR3 contains 14 residues. The CDR3: CASSLRGGNQPQHF. CDR3 coding DNA: TGTGCCAGCAGCTTAAGAGGAGGGAATCAGCCCCAGCATTTT.

This clone was observed a few times. The chain carries TRBV6-5 and TRBJ2-7; 9 bases are a match to TRBD1. The CDR3 covers 13 residues. Germline CDR1 MNHEY, CDR2 SVGAGI. With V trimmed by 6 bases and J by 3 bases, 3 bases remained unmatched. This CDR3 reads CASRPDRGYEQYF. The CDR3 region has the DNA TGTGCCAGCAGGCCGGACAGGGGCTACGAGCAGTACTTC.

The chain joins TRBV7-9 to TRBJ1-2; D gene uncertain. Trimming removed 6 bases from V and 4 bases from J, with 12 bases in between. CDR3 length equals 13 residues. Germline-derived CDR1 and CDR2 are SEHNR and FQNEAQ (reference sequence). Written as DNA, the CDR3 is TGTGCCAGCAGTCCCGAGGGTTTCTATGGCTACACCTTC. It encodes CASSPEGFYGYTF.

The V gene is TRBV7-9, the J gene TRBJ1-6; TRBD1 might be the D (5 bases). CDR3 length: 16 residues. Germline V lookup: CDR1 SEHNR, CDR2 FQNEAQ (reference sequence). The V gene lost 1 base and the J gene lost 11 bases, with 18 bases spanning the gap. CDR3 bases: TGTGCCAGCAGCTTAGGCGGGGGGATCTCAAGGCCACCCCTCCACTTT. Its protein is CASSLGGGISRPPLHF.

Notes on this clone: This sample includes further DNA sequences coding for the same CDR3. This rearrangement joins TRBV18 to TRBJ1-1, with D possibly matching TRBD1 (6 bases). This CDR3 has 14 residues. V shed 3 bases and J shed 0 bases, with 8 bases lying between them. Per germline, CDR1 KGHSH and CDR2 LQKENI. The CDR3, as DNA: TGTGCCAGCTCACCGACAGGAATGAACACTGAAGCTTTCTTT. As protein: CASSPTGMNTEAFF.

This chain joins TRBV19 and TRBJ1-1; maybe TRBD1 (5 bases). Germline-derived CDR1 and CDR2 are LNHDA and SQIVND (reference sequence). The V and J ends lost 5 bases and 4 bases respectively, with 20 bases between them. There are 16 residues in the CDR3. This CDR3 reads CASSPRTGVGATEAFF. The CDR3 nucleotides read TGTGCCAGTAGTCCAAGGACGGGGGTAGGGGCCACTGAAGCTTTCTTT. The full variable domain, completed using reference TRBV19 and TRBJ1-1, is DGGITQSPKYLFRKEGQNVTLSCEQNLNHDAMYWYRQDPGQGLRLIYYSQIVNDFQKGDIAEGYSVSREKKESFPLTVTSAQKNPTAFYLCASSPRTGVGATEAFFGQGTRLTVV.

J is TRBJ1-2 and V is TRBV15, with D tentatively TRBD1 (5 bases). Trimming stripped 1 base from V and 6 bases from J, with 15 bases between. This CDR3 is 15 amino acids long. Per germline, CDR1 LNHNV and CDR2 YYDKDF (reference sequence). CDR3 nucleotide sequence: TGTGCCACCAGCAGAGGGGGGGTCGGCCTCGATGGCTACACCTTC. It is translated as CATSRGGVGLDGYTF.

The chain joins TRBV6-6 to TRBJ1-6; D is unresolved. V was shortened by 1 base and J by 7 bases, with 11 bases between the two germline ends. Per the germline V gene, CDR1 is MNHNY and CDR2 is SVGAGI (reference sequence). The CDR3 is 15 residues long. CDR3 nucleotide sequence: TGTGCCAGCAGTTACTATCGGGATCCGAATTCACCCCTCCACTTT. Its translation: CASSYYRDPNSPLHF.

The chain employs TRBV4-2 and TRBJ1-6; no firm D call. Between the trimmed V and J ends, which lost 3 bases and 6 bases, there was a span of 9 bases. Germline V gene sequence: CDR1 LGHNA, CDR2 YNFKEQ. The CDR3 consists of 14 residues. Here the CDR3 DNA reads TGTGCCAGCAGCCACGGTCCGGGTAATTCACCCCTCCACTTT. Protein product: CASSHGPGNSPLHF.

The chain recombines TRBV19 with TRBJ1-2, with TRBD1 matching 9 bases. With V trimmed by 10 bases and J by 6 bases, 9 bases remained unmatched. In germline, CDR1 is LNHDA, CDR2 SQIVND (reference sequence). This CDR3 region has 13 residues. The DNA for the CDR3 is TGTGCCACCGATAACCGGGACAGGGATGGCTACACCTTC. This translates into CATDNRDRDGYTF.

The V call is TRBV12-3 or TRBV12-4, the J call TRBJ2-7; 9 nucleotides line up with TRBD1. There are 13 residues in the CDR3. V trimming: 3 bases; J trimming: 6 bases; junction bases outside the gene matches: 3. Here the CDR3 DNA reads TGTGCCAGCAGTTTGGGACAGGGTTCCGAGCAGTACTTC. Translated, it gives CASSLGQGSEQYF.

CDR3 nucleotides: TGTGCCAGCAGCTTAGCGATTGGTCGAGGCTATGAGCAGTTCTTC. Encoded protein: CASSLAIGRGYEQFF. The chain carries TRBV7-9 and TRBJ2-1; D gene uncertain. This CDR3 spans 15 amino acids. The V and J ends lost 0 bases and 8 bases respectively, with 14 bases between them. The germline V gene encodes CDR1 SEHNR and CDR2 FQNEAQ (reference sequence).

The gene calls are TRBV10-3 and TRBJ1-2; 9 bases fit TRBD1. V shed 6 bases, J shed 4 bases, and the junction held 9 bases outside the gene matches. This CDR3 comprises 15 residues. The germline gives CDR1 ENHRY, CDR2 SYGVKD. This CDR3 is CAISKQQGAGYGYTF. CDR3 sequence (DNA): TGTGCCATCAGCAAACAACAGGGGGCCGGCTATGGCTACACCTTC.

V usage is TRBV7-2 and J usage is TRBJ1-1, with D possibly being TRBD1 (5 bases). The CDR3 is 13 amino acids. Looked up from germline, CDR1 is SGHTA and CDR2 is FQGNSA. V lost 5 bases to trimming and J lost 5 bases, with 12 bases between them. The CDR3 region has the DNA TGTGCCAGCAGCACCCATCGGGGGACTGAAGCTTTCTTT. This translates into CASSTHRGTEAFF.

The chain is built from TRBV5-4 and TRBJ1-6, with D tentatively TRBD1 (6 bases). The CDR3 length is 15 residues. Germline CDR1 SGHNT, CDR2 YYREEE (reference sequence). V was cut by 0 bases and J by 5 bases, with 9 bases left in between. This CDR3 is CASSLAGTNNSPLHF. The DNA for the CDR3 is TGTGCCAGCAGCTTGGCCGGGACAAATAATTCACCCCTCCACTTT.

The V gene is TRBV29-1, the J gene TRBJ2-1; 8 bases agree with TRBD1. The CDR3 has 12 amino acids. Germline CDR1 reads SQVTM; CDR2 reads ANQGSEA. With 6 bases clipped from V and 3 bases from J, the junction kept 1 base outside the gene matches. The chain's CDR3 is CSVGTGYNEQFF. Here the CDR3 DNA reads TGCAGCGTGGGGACAGGCTACAATGAGCAGTTCTTC.

This sequence joins TRBV19 and TRBJ1-6; 7 bases line up with TRBD1. The CDR3 runs to 13 residues. V was pared by 9 bases and J by 10 bases, with 9 bases of the junction left unmatched. The V gene's germline CDR1 is LNHDA and CDR2 SQIVND (reference sequence). The DNA of the CDR3 is TGTGCCAGCGCCGACAGGGTTCAATCACCCCTCCACTTT. This sequence encodes CASADRVQSPLHF.